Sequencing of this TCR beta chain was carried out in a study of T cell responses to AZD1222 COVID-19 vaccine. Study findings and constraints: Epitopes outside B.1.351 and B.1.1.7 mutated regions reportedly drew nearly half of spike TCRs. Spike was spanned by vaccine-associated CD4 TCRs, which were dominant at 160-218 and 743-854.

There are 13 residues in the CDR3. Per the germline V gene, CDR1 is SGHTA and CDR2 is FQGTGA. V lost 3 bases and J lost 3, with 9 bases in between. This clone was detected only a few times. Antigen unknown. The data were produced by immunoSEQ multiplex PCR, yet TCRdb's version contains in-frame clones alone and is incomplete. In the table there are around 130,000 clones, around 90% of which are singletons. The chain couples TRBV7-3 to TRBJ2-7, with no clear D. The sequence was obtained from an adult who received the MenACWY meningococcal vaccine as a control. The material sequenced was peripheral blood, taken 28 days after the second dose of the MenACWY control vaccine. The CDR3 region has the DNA TGTGCCAGCAGCTTTAGAAGGTTCTACGAGCAGTACTTC. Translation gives CASSFRRFYEQYF.